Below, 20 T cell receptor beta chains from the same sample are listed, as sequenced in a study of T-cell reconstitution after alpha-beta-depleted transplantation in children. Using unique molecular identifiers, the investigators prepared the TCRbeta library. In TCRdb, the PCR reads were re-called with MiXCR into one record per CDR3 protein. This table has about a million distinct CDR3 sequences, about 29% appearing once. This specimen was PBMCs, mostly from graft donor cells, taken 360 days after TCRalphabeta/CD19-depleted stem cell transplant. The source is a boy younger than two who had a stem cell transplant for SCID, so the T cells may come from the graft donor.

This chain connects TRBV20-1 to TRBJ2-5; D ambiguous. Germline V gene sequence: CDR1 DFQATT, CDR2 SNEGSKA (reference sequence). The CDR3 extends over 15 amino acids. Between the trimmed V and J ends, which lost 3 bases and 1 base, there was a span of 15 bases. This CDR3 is CSASPSAFGQETQYF. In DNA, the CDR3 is TGCAGTGCTAGTCCATCTGCTTTCGGCCAAGAGACCCAGTACTTC.

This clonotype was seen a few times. The CDR3 DNA is TGTGCCATCAAGGCTAGGACAGGGGCAGATACGCAGTATTTT. It encodes CAIKARTGADTQYF. The chain carries TRBV10-3 and TRBJ2-3; TRBD1 matches 9 bases. Germline V gene data show CDR1 as ENHRY and CDR2 as SYGVKD. The CDR3 covers 14 residues. Trimming cost V 7 bases and J 4 bases; bases outside gene matches: 6.

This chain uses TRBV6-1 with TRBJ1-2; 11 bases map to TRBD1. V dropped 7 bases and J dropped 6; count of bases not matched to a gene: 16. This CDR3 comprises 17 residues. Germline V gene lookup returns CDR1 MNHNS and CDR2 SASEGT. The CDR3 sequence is CASKPTGTGGWRNGYTF. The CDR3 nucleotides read TGTGCCAGCAAACCAACCGGGACAGGGGGTTGGAGGAATGGCTACACCTTC.

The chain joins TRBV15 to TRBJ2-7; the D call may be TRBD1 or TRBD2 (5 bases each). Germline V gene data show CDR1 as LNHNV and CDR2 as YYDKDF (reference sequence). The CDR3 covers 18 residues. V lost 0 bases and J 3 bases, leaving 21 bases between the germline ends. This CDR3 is CATSREEFRGAVDYEQYF. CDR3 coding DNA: TGTGCCACCAGCAGAGAAGAGTTCCGAGGGGCGGTGGACTACGAGCAGTACTTC.

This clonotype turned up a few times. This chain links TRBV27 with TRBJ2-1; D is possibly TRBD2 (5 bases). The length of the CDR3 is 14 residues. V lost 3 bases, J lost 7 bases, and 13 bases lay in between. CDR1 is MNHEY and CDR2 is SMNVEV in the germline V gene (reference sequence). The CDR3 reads CASSFGLLGNEQFF. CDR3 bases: TGTGCCAGCAGTTTCGGTCTACTAGGGAATGAGCAGTTCTTC.

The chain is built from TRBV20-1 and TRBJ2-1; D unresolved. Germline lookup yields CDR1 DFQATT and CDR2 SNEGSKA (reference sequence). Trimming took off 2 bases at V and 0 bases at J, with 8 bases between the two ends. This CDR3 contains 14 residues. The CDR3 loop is CSARRPSSYNEQFF. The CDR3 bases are TGCAGTGCTAGAAGACCCAGCTCCTACAATGAGCAGTTCTTC.

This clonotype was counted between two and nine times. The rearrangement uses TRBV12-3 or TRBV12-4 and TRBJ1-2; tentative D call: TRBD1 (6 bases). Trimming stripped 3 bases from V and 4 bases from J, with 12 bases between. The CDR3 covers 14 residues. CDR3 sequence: CASSFSQGSYGYTF. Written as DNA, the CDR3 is TGTGCCAGCAGTTTCTCACAGGGATCCTATGGCTACACCTTC.

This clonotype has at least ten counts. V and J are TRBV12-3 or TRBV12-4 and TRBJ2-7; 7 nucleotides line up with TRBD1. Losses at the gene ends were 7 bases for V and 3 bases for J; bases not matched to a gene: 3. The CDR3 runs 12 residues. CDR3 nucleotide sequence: TGTGCCAGCACCCGACAGGGCTACGAGCAGTACTTC. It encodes CASTRQGYEQYF.

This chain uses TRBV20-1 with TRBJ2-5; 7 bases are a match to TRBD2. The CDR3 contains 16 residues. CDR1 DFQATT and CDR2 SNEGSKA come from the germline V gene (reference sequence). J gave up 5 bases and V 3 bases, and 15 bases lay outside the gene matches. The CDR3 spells CSASPRGVYQDETQYF. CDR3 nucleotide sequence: TGCAGTGCTAGTCCCCGGGGGGTTTACCAAGATGAGACCCAGTACTTC.

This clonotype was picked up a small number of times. In DNA, the CDR3 is TGTGCCAGCAATCCTTGGAGGACTCACCAAGAGACCCAGTACTTC. Protein product: CASNPWRTHQETQYF. The rearrangement links TRBV6-2 or TRBV6-3 to TRBJ2-5; tentative D call: TRBD2 (5 bases). CDR1 is MNHEY and CDR2 is SVGEGT in the germline V gene. This CDR3 spans 15 amino acids. The V end lost 7 bases, the J end lost 0 bases, and 15 bases lay between the germline ends.

CDR3 nucleotide sequence: TGTGCCACCAGCAGCGGGGGGGGTGTTGGTCCAGATACGCAGTATTTT. It specifies CATSSGGGVGPDTQYF. The chain couples TRBV15 to TRBJ2-3; 8 bases fit TRBD2. CDR1 is LNHNV, CDR2 YYDKDF, per germline (reference sequence). This CDR3 is built from 16 residues. J gave up 4 bases and V 3 bases, and 9 bases lay outside the gene matches.

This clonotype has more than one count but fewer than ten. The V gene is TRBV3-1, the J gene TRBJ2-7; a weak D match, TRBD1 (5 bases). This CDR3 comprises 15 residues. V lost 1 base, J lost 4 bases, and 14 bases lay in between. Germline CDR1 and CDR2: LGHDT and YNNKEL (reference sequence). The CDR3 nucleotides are TGTGCCAGCAGCCAAGGGCAGGGAAGAAGGTACGAGCAGTACTTC. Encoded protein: CASSQGQGRRYEQYF.

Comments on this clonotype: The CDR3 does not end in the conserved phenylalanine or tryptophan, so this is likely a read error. CDR3 amino acids: CASRRLAGLTDTQYS. In DNA form, the CDR3 reads TGCGCCAGCAGGAGACTAGCGGGTCTCACAGATACGCAGTATTCT. This rearrangement joins TRBV5-1 to TRBJ2-3; 10 bases agree with TRBD2. Trimming took 5 bases from V and 2 from J; bases not matched to a gene: 5. The germline CDR1 and CDR2 sequences are SGHRS and YFSETQ. CDR3 length: 15 residues.

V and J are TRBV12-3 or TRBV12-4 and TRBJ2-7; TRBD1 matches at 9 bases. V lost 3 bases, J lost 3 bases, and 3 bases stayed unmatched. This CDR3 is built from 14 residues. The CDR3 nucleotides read TGTGCCAGCAGTTTTTTGACAGGGGGCTACGAGCAGTACTTC. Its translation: CASSFLTGGYEQYF.

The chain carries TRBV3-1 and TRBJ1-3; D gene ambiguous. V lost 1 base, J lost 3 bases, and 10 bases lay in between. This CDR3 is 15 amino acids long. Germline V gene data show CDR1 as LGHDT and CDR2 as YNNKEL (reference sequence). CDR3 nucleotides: TGTGCCAGCAGCCAAGGGGCATTCGTTGGAAACACCATATATTTT. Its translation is CASSQGAFVGNTIYF. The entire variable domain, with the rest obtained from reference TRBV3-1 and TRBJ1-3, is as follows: DTAVSQTPKYLVTQMGNDKSIKCEQNLGHDTMYWYKQDSKKFLKIMFSYNNKELIINETVPNRFSPKSPDKAHLNLHINSLELGDSAVYFCASSQGAFVGNTIYFGEGSWLTVV.

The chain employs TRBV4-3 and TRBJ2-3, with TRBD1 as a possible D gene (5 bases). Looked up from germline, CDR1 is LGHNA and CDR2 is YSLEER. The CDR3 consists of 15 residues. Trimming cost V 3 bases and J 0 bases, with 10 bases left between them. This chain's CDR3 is CASSQGPYSTDTQYF. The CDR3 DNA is TGCGCCAGCAGCCAGGGGCCTTATAGCACAGATACGCAGTATTTT.

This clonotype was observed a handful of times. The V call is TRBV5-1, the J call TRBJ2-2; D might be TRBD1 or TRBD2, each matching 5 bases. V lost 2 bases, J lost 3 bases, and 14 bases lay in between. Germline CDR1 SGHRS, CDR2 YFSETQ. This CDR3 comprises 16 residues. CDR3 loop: CASSFLGASDTGELFF. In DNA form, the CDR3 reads TGCGCCAGCAGCTTTCTCGGGGCCTCGGACACCGGGGAGCTGTTTTTT. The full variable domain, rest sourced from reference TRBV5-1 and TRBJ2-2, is KAGVTQTPRYLIKTRGQQVTLSCSPISGHRSVSWYQQTPGQGLQFLFEYFSETQRNKGNFPGRFSGRQFSNSRSEMNVSTLELGDSALYLCASSFLGASDTGELFFGEGSRLTVL.

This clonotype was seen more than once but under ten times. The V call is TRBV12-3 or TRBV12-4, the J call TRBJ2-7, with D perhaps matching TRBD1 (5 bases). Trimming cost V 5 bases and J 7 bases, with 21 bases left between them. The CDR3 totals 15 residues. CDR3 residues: CASSLETSGAREQYF. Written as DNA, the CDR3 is TGTGCCAGCAGTCTGGAAACGAGTGGGGCGAGGGAGCAGTACTTC.

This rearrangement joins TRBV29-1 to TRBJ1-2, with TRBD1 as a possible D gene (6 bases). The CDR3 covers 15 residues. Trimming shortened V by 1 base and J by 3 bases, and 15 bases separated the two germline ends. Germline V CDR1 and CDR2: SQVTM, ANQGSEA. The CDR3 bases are TGCAGCGTTGAAGTCCAAGGGACACCTGACTATGGCTACACCTTC. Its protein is CSVEVQGTPDYGYTF.

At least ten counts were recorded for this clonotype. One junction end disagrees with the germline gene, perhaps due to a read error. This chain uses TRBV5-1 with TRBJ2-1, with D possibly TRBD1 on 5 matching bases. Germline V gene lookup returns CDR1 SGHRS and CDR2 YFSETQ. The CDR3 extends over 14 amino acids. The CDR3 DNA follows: TGTGCCAGCAGCTTGACAGATTCGTACAATGAGCAGTTCTTC. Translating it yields CASSLTDSYNEQFF. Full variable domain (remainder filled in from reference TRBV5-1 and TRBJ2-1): KAGVTQTPRYLIKTRGQQVTLSCSPISGHRSVSWYQQTPGQGLQFLFEYFSETQRNKGNFPGRFSGRQFSNSRSEMNVSTLELGDSALYLCASSLTDSYNEQFFGPGTRLTVL.